These T cell receptor beta chains were read from a single sample in a study of blood T cell repertoires in COVID-19. Produced via immunoSEQ multiplex PCR; TCRdb's table is partial and in-frame only. The repertoire holds about 88,000 clones, roughly 70% seen once, with roughly 24% in the top ten. The sample was peripheral blood. The receptors originated from a woman aged 60 to 75 in a cohort sampled during active or convalescent COVID-19. The conserved cysteine and the conserved F or W are not part of the CDR3 here.

v_gene,len,j_gene,CDR3aa
TRBV5-1,12,TRBJ2-7,ASSVPGISYEQY
TRBV18,11,TRBJ2-7,ASSRDRTYEQY
TRBV29-1,11,TRBJ2-7,SVGAGGGYEQY
TRBV13,11,TRBJ2-7,ASSRQGAGEQY
TRBV13,15,TRBJ1-1,ASSLVPHSGWNTEAF
TRBV30,11,TRBJ1-1,AWSGQANTEAF
TRBV10-1,13,TRBJ1-5,ASTQRGSGDQPQH
TRBV9,11,TRBJ1-1,ASSVAWTTEAF
TRBV19,11,TRBJ1-2,ASTDLGNYGYT
TRBV29-1,11,TRBJ2-3,SVERGGHDTQY
TRBV19,11,TRBJ2-1,ASSIAVGNEQF
TRBV21-1,10,TRBJ1-5,ASSKRDLPQH
TRBV5-4,12,TRBJ2-5,AVKTAGSGETQY
TRBV7-9,16,TRBJ2-7,ASSFTDRDRGRGYEQY
TRBV28,15,TRBJ2-2,ASSLRGTGGATGELF
TRBV5-3,12,TRBJ1-3,ARSFVPAGNTIY
TRBV3-1/TRBV3-2,14,TRBJ1-1,ASSREGQGRWTEAF
TRBV7-2,13,TRBJ2-1,ASSLEGVSYNEQF
TRBV28,11,TRBJ1-3,ASSLHSGNTIY
TRBV5-1,13,TRBJ1-5,ASSLAGANNQPQH
TRBV19,17,TRBJ2-5,ASSIPSPGLAPIEETQY
TRBV5-1,12,TRBJ2-2,ASSSGGPTGELF
TRBV29-1,11,TRBJ2-7,SGGQGAAYEQY
TRBV5-1,11,TRBJ2-7,ASSNIQGYEQY
TRBV5-6,12,TRBJ2-7,ASSLGQGMSEQY
TRBV11-3,11,TRBJ1-1,ASSFGGNTEAF